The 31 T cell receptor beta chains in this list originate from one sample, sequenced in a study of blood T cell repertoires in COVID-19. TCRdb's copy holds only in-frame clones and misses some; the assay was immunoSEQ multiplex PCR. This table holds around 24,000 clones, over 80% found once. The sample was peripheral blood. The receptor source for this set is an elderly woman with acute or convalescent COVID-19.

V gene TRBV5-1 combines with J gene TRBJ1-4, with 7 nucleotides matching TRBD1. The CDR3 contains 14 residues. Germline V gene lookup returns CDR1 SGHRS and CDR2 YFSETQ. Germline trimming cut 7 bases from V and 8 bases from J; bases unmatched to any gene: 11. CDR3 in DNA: TGCGCCAGCGGTCAACAGGGGCGAGGGGAAAAACTGTTTTTT. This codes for CASGQQGRGEKLFF. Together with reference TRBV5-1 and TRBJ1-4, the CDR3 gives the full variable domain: KAGVTQTPRYLIKTRGQQVTLSCSPISGHRSVSWYQQTPGQGLQFLFEYFSETQRNKGNFPGRFSGRQFSNSRSEMNVSTLELGDSALYLCASGQQGRGEKLFFGSGTQLSVL.

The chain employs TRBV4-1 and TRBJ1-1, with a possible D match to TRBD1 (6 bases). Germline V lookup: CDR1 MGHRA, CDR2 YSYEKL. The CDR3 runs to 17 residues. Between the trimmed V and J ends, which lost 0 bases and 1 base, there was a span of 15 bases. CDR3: CASSQEGRGGGNTEAFF. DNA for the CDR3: TGCGCCAGCAGCCAAGAAGGGAGGGGAGGGGGGAACACTGAAGCTTTCTTT.

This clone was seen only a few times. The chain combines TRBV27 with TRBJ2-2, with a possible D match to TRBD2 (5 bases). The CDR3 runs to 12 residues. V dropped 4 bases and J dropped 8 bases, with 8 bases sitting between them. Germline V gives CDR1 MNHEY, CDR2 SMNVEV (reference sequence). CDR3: CASSSPGGELFF. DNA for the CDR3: TGTGCCAGCAGTTCACCGGGGGGGGAGCTGTTTTTT.

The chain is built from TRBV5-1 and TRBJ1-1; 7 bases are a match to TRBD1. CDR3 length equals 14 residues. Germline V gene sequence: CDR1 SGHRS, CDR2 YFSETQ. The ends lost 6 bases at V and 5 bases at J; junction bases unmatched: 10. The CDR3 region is CASNQNQGGTEAFF. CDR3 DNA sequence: TGCGCCAGCAACCAAAACCAGGGGGGAACTGAAGCTTTCTTT.

In DNA form, the CDR3 reads TGTGCCAGCAGCTCGGGCGGAGGGGCCTACAATGAGCAGTTCTTC. It encodes CASSSGGGAYNEQFF. This chain uses TRBV7-9 with TRBJ2-1; perhaps TRBD2 as D (6 bases). The germline V gene has CDR1 SEHNR and CDR2 FQNEAQ (reference sequence). V was cut by 4 bases and J by 2 bases, with 12 bases left in between. The CDR3 sequence is 15 residues long.

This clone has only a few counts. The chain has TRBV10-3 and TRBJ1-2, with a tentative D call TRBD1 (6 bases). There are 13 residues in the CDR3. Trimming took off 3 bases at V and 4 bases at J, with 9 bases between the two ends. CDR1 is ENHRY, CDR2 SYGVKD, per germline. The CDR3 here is CAISDPRGYGYTF. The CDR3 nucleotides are TGTGCCATCAGTGACCCCAGGGGCTATGGCTACACCTTC.

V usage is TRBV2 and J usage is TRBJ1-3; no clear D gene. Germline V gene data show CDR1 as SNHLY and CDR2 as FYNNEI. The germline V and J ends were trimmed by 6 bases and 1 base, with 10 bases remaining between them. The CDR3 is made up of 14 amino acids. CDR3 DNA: TGTGCCAGCAGGGACTCGTTATCTGGAAACACCATATATTTT. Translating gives CASRDSLSGNTIYF. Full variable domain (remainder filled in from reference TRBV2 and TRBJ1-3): EPEVTQTPSHQVTQMGQEVILRCVPISNHLYFYWYRQILGQKVEFLVSFYNNEISEKSEIFDDQFSVERPDGSNFTLKIRSTKLEDSAMYFCASRDSLSGNTIYFGEGSWLTVV.

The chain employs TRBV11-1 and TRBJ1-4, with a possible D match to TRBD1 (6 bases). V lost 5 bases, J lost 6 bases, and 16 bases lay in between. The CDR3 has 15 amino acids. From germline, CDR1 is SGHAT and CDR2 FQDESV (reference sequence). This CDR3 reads CASSPQADSYEKLFF. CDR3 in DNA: TGTGCCAGCAGCCCGCAAGCGGACAGTTATGAAAAACTGTTTTTT.

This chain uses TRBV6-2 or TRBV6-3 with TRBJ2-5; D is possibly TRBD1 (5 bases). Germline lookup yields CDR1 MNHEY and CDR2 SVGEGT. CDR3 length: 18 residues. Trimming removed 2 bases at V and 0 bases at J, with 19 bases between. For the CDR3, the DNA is TGTGCCAGCAGTTACCTATTAAGGGCAGGGCCGTACCAAGAGACCCAGTACTTC. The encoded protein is CASSYLLRAGPYQETQYF.

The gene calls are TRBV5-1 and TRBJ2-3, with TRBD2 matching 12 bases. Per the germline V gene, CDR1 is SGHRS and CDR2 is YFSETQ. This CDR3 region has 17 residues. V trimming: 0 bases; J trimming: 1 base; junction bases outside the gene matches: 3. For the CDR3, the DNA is TGCGCCAGCAGCTTGGCTAGCGGGGGGGCGGGCACAGATACGCAGTATTTT. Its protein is CASSLASGGAGTDTQYF.

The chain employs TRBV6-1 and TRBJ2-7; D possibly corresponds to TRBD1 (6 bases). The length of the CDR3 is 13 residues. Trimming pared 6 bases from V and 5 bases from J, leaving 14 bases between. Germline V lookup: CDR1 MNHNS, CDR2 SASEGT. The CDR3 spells CASRPTGFDEQYF. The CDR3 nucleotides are TGTGCCAGCAGGCCGACAGGTTTCGACGAGCAGTACTTC.

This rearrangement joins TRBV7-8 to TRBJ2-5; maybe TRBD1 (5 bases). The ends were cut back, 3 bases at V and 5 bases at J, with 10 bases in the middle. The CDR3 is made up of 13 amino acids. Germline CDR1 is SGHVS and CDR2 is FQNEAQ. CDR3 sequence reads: CASSFDSFETQYF. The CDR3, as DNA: TGTGCCAGCAGCTTTGACAGTTTTGAGACCCAGTACTTC.

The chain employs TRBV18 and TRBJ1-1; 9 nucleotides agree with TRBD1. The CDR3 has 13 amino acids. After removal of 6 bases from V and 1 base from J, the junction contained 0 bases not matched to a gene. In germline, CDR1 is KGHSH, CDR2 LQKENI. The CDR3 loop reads CASSGQGNTEAFF. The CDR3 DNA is TGTGCCAGCTCGGGACAGGGGAACACTGAAGCTTTCTTT.

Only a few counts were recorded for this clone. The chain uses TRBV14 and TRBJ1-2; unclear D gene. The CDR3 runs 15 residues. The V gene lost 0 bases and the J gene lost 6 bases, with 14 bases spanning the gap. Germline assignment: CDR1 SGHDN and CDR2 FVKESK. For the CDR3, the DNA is TGTGCCAGCAGCCAAGATTCATCGGCCCGGGATGGCTACACCTTC. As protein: CASSQDSSARDGYTF.

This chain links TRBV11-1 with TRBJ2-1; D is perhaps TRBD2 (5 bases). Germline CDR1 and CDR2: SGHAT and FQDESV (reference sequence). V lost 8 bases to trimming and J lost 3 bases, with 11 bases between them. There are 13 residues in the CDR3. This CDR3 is CASSSSGYNEQFF. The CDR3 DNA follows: TGTGCCAGCTCATCCAGCGGCTACAATGAGCAGTTCTTC.

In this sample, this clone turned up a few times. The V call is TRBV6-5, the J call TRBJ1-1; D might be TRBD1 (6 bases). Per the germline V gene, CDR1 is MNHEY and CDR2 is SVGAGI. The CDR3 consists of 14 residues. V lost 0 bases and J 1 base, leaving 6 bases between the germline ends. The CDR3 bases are TGTGCCAGCAGTTACTCGACAGGGAACACTGAAGCTTTCTTT. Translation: CASSYSTGNTEAFF.

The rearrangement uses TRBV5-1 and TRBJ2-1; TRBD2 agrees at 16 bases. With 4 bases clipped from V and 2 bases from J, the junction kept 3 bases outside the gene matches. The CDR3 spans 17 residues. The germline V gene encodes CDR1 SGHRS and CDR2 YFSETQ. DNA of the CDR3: TGCGCCAGCAGCCTGGGACTAGCGGGAGGGACCTACAATGAGCAGTTCTTC. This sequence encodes CASSLGLAGGTYNEQFF.

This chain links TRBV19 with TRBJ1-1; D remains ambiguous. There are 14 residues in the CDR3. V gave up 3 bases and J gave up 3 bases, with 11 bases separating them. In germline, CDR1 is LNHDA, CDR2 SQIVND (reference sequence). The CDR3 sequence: CASSIIVGDTEAFF. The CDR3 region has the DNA TGTGCCAGTAGTATTATCGTCGGTGACACTGAAGCTTTCTTT.

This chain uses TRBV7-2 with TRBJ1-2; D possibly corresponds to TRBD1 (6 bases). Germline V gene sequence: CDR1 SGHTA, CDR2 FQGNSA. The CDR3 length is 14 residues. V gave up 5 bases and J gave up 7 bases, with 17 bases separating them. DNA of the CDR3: TGTGCCAGCAGCCCCCGGCAGGGGAGTTTTGGCTACACCTTC. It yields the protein CASSPRQGSFGYTF.

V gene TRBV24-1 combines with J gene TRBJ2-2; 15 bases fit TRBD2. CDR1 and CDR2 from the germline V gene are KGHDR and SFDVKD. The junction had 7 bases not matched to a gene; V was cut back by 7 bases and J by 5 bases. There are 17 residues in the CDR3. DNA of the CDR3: TGTGCCACCAGGGCCCCGGGACTAGCGGGAGGTACCGGGGAGCTGTTTTTT. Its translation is CATRAPGLAGGTGELFF.

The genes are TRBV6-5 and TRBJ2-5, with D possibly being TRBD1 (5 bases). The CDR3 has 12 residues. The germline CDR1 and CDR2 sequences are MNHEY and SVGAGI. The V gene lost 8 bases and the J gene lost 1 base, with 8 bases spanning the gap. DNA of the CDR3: TGTGCCAGCCAAAGGGGCCAAGAGACCCAGTACTTC. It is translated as CASQRGQETQYF.

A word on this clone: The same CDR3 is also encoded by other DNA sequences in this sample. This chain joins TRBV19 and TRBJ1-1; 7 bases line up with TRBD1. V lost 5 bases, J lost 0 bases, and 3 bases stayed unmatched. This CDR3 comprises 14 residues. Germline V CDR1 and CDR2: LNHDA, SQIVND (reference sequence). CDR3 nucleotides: TGTGCCAGTAGTCCGGGACAGATGAACACTGAAGCTTTCTTT. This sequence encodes CASSPGQMNTEAFF.

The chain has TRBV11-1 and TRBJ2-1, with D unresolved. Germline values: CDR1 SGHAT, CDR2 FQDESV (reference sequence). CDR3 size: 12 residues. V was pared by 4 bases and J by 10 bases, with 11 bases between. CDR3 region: CASSSGVREQFF. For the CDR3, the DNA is TGTGCCAGCAGCTCTGGCGTGAGGGAGCAGTTCTTC.

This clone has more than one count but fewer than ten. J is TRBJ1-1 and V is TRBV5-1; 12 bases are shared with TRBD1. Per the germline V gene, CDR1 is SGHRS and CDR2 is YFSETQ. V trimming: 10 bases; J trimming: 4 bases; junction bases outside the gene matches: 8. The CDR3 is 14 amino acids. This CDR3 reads CASNPGQGATEAFF. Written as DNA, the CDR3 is TGCGCCTCTAACCCGGGACAGGGGGCCACTGAAGCTTTCTTT. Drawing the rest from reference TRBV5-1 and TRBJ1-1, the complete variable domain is KAGVTQTPRYLIKTRGQQVTLSCSPISGHRSVSWYQQTPGQGLQFLFEYFSETQRNKGNFPGRFSGRQFSNSRSEMNVSTLELGDSALYLCASNPGQGATEAFFGQGTRLTVV.

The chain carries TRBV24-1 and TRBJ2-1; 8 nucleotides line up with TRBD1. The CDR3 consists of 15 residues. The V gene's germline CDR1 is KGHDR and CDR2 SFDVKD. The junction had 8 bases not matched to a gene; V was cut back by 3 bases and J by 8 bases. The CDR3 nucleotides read TGTGCCACCAGTGATGCGGCAGGGGGCGGGGATGAGCAGTTCTTC. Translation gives CATSDAAGGGDEQFF.

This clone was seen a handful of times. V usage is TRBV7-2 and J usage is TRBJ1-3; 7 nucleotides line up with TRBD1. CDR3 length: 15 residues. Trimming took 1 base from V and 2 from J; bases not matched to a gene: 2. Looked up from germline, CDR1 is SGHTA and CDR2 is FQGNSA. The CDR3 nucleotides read TGTGCCAGCAGCTTAGACAGGGGAACTGGAAACACCATATATTTT. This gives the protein CASSLDRGTGNTIYF.

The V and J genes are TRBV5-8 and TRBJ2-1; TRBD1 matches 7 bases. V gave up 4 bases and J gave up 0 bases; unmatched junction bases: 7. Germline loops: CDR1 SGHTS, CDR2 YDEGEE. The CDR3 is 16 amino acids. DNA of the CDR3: TGTGCCAGCAGCATTGGGACAGCGATCTCCTACAATGAGCAGTTCTTC. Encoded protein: CASSIGTAISYNEQFF.

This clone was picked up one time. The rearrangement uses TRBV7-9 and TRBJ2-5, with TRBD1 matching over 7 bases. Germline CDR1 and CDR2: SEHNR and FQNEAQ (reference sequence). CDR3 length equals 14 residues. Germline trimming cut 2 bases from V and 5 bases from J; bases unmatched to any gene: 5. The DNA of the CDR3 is TGTGCCAGCAGCTTATATAGGGGGCGGGAGACCCAGTACTTC. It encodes CASSLYRGRETQYF.

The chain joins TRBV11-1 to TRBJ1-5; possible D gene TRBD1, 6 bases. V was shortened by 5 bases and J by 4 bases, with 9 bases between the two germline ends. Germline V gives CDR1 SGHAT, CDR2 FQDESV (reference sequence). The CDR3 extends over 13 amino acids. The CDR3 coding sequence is TGTGCCAGCAGCCAAGACAGGAATCAGCCCCAGCATTTT. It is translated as CASSQDRNQPQHF.

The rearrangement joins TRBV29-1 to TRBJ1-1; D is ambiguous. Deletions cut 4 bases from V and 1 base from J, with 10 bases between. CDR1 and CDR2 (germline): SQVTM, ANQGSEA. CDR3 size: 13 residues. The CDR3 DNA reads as TGCAGCGTTGGCTGGGCGCGGAACACTGAAGCTTTCTTT. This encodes CSVGWARNTEAFF.

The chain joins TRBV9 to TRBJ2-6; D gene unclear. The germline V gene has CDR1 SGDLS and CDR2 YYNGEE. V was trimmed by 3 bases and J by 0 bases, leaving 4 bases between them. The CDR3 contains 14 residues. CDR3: CASSAISGANVLTF. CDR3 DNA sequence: TGTGCCAGCAGCGCCATCTCTGGGGCCAACGTCCTGACTTTC.